These 20 T cell receptor beta chains originate from one sample sequenced in a study of radiation and T cells in renal cell carcinoma. Produced via immunoSEQ multiplex PCR; TCRdb's table is partial and in-frame only. The sample has 100,000 to 150,000 clones, around 80% seen once. The sample's time point: baseline pretreatment blood. The sample's treatment: 15 Gy SBRT to primary tumor, nephrectomy 4 weeks later. This sample comprised blood, obtained from a patient whose treatment included radiotherapy and nephrectomy. These receptors all stem from a woman in her sixties or seventies with renal cell carcinoma.

V and J are TRBV6-1 and TRBJ1-1; the D gene is possibly TRBD1 (5 bases). Germline V gene sequence: CDR1 MNHNS, CDR2 SASEGT. CDR3 size: 14 residues. V was pared by 7 bases and J by 4 bases, with 16 bases between. The CDR3 region is CASTNLKGSTEAFF. DNA of the CDR3: TGTGCCAGCACCAACCTGAAGGGGAGCACTGAAGCTTTCTTT.

The chain uses TRBV11-3 and TRBJ1-1; 7 bases map to TRBD1. The V and J ends lost 1 base and 5 bases, in that order; junction bases with no gene match: 13. Germline loops: CDR1 SGHNT, CDR2 YENEEA. CDR3 size: 17 residues. This CDR3 is CASSLGEGAEGWTEAFF. For the CDR3, the DNA is TGTGCCAGCAGCTTAGGGGAGGGGGCAGAAGGATGGACTGAAGCTTTCTTT.

CDR3 loop: CSVRVITGGYTF. In DNA, the CDR3 is TGCAGCGTTCGGGTCATCACAGGGGGCTACACCTTC. V usage is TRBV29-1 and J usage is TRBJ1-2; D is perhaps TRBD1 (6 bases). The CDR3 runs to 12 residues. Germline V lookup: CDR1 SQVTM, CDR2 ANQGSEA. Trimming cost V 5 bases and J 8 bases, with 15 bases left between them.

This clone was detected many times. The CDR3 DNA sequence: TGTGCCAGCAGCGTACAAGCGGGGGGGACGGAGACCCAGTACTTC. This translates into CASSVQAGGTETQYF. This sequence joins TRBV9 and TRBJ2-5; 10 bases line up with TRBD2. CDR3 size: 15 residues. Germline V CDR1 and CDR2: SGDLS, YYNGEE. V trimming: 1 base; J trimming: 5 bases; junction bases outside the gene matches: 5.

This rearrangement joins TRBV6-1 to TRBJ1-6; 9 bases align to TRBD1. V trimming: 4 bases; J trimming: 5 bases; junction bases outside the gene matches: 0. Germline V gene lookup returns CDR1 MNHNS and CDR2 SASEGT. The CDR3 extends over 14 amino acids. The CDR3 is CASSGDRDNSPLHF. CDR3 DNA sequence: TGTGCCAGCAGTGGGGACAGGGATAATTCACCCCTCCACTTT.

The V gene is TRBV7-8, the J gene TRBJ1-1; TRBD1 is a possible D gene (6 bases). V lost 5 bases and J 2 bases, leaving 15 bases between the germline ends. The germline V gene has CDR1 SGHVS and CDR2 FQNEAQ. This CDR3 has 15 residues. This CDR3 is CASSLGGGPNTEAFF. The CDR3 DNA reads as TGTGCCAGCAGCCTAGGGGGGGGTCCCAACACTGAAGCTTTCTTT.

The chain carries TRBV9 and TRBJ1-2; D is possibly TRBD1 (5 bases). In germline, CDR1 is SGDLS, CDR2 YYNGEE. The CDR3 totals 16 residues. Trimming stripped 4 bases from V and 4 bases from J, with 20 bases between. CDR3 sequence: CASSPTGSDSFYGYTF. The CDR3 nucleotides read TGTGCCAGCAGCCCAACCGGCAGCGACAGTTTCTATGGCTACACCTTC.

The rearrangement joins TRBV9 to TRBJ2-3; 8 nucleotides align to TRBD2. In germline, CDR1 is SGDLS, CDR2 YYNGEE. Trimming removed 3 bases from V and 0 bases from J; junction bases left unmatched: 15. The CDR3 is made up of 19 amino acids. CDR3 bases: TGTGCCAGCAGCGCACGGGGGAGCGGGGGACGAACTAGCACAGATACGCAGTATTTT. It yields the protein CASSARGSGGRTSTDTQYF.

V gene TRBV29-1 combines with J gene TRBJ2-7; perhaps TRBD2 as D (6 bases). The CDR3 extends over 14 amino acids. With 3 bases removed from V and 0 bases from J, the gap between germline ends came to 12 bases. The germline V gene encodes CDR1 SQVTM and CDR2 ANQGSEA. The CDR3 region is CSVEAGRNSYEQYF. The CDR3 DNA follows: TGCAGCGTTGAGGCAGGGAGGAACTCCTACGAGCAGTACTTC.

Turning to this clone: One end of the junction does not line up with germline, which may come from a read error. This chain joins TRBV15 and TRBJ2-2; 7 nucleotides agree with TRBD2. CDR1 and CDR2 (germline): LNHNV, YYDKDF (reference sequence). This CDR3 has 17 amino acids. The DNA of the CDR3 is TGTGCCACCAGCCGCACGGTAATAGCGGGTAACATCGGGGAGCTGTTTTTT. As protein: CATSRTVIAGNIGELFF.

The rearrangement joins TRBV5-6 to TRBJ2-7; D ambiguous. Germline CDR1 reads SGHDT; CDR2 reads YYEEEE. The CDR3 is made up of 14 amino acids. Trimming took off 2 bases at V and 3 bases at J, with 12 bases between the two ends. CDR3: CASSFIRNSYEQYF. CDR3 sequence (DNA): TGTGCCAGCAGCTTTATAAGGAACAGCTACGAGCAGTACTTC.

This clone was counted between two and nine times. V usage is TRBV12-5 and J usage is TRBJ2-1; D call uncertain. The length of the CDR3 is 12 residues. Deletions cut 5 bases from V and 9 bases from J, with 11 bases between. From germline, CDR1 is LGHNT and CDR2 FRNRAP. CDR3: CASGPGTPEQFF. The CDR3 DNA reads TGTGCTAGTGGTCCCGGCACGCCTGAGCAGTTCTTC.

This sequence joins TRBV2 and TRBJ1-5; D remains ambiguous. Germline CDR1 is SNHLY and CDR2 is FYNNEI. Trimming removed 3 bases from V and 5 bases from J, with 11 bases in between. This CDR3 is 14 amino acids long. CDR3 protein: CASSEVEGDQPQHF. The CDR3 DNA follows: TGTGCCAGCAGTGAGGTAGAAGGAGATCAGCCCCAGCATTTT. Based on the CDR3 plus reference TRBV2 and TRBJ1-5, the full variable domain is EPEVTQTPSHQVTQMGQEVILRCVPISNHLYFYWYRQILGQKVEFLVSFYNNEISEKSEIFDDQFSVERPDGSNFTLKIRSTKLEDSAMYFCASSEVEGDQPQHFGDGTRLSIL.

The chain joins TRBV6-6 to TRBJ2-7; TRBD2 might be the D (6 bases). Germline CDR1 and CDR2: MNHNY and SVGAGI (reference sequence). The CDR3 has 15 amino acids. Trimming removed 7 bases at V and 4 bases at J, with 20 bases between. The CDR3 loop reads CASTSKTEGRYEQYF. The CDR3 DNA is TGTGCCAGCACTTCCAAGACGGAGGGTCGGTACGAGCAGTACTTC.

V is TRBV7-6 and J is TRBJ2-7; 8 bases fit TRBD1. Trimming took 0 bases from V and 3 from J; bases not matched to a gene: 7. The CDR3 is 16 residues long. CDR1 is SGHVS and CDR2 is FNYEAQ in the germline V gene. The DNA for the CDR3 is TGTGCCAGCAGCTTAGCCGGGACAGGACTGGGCTACGAGCAGTACTTC. This codes for CASSLAGTGLGYEQYF.

This chain joins TRBV2 and TRBJ2-5; D not certain. The length of the CDR3 is 12 residues. V was cut by 7 bases and J by 1 base, with 7 bases left in between. Per the germline V gene, CDR1 is SNHLY and CDR2 is FYNNEI. CDR3 bases: TGTGCCAGCAACGGCTTCCAAGAGACCCAGTACTTC. Translation gives CASNGFQETQYF.

This clone has only one observation. CDR3 in amino acids: CAASTGTGADTQYF. The CDR3 DNA reads as TGTGCCGCCTCCACCGGGACAGGGGCAGATACGCAGTATTTT. The chain is built from TRBV5-4 and TRBJ2-3; the match to TRBD1 covers 10 bases. The CDR3 is 14 residues long. Looked up from germline, CDR1 is SGHNT and CDR2 is YYREEE (reference sequence). V was clipped by 10 bases and J by 4 bases; unmatched bases: 9.

The sample holds a few counts of this clone. CDR3 DNA sequence: TGCAGCCTAACAGGGTTTCATGGCTACACCTTC. The encoded protein is CSLTGFHGYTF. V and J are TRBV20-1 and TRBJ1-2; perhaps TRBD1 as D (6 bases). The CDR3 runs to 11 residues. Germline V gives CDR1 DFQATT, CDR2 SNEGSKA (reference sequence).

The V call is TRBV2, the J call TRBJ2-2; D might be TRBD1 (6 bases). Trimming shortened V by 6 bases and J by 4 bases, and 15 bases separated the two germline ends. Germline CDR1 reads SNHLY; CDR2 reads FYNNEI. There are 15 residues in the CDR3. Here the CDR3 DNA reads TGTGCCAGCAGCGTACGGGACAAGGCCACCGGGGAGCTGTTTTTT. This translates into CASSVRDKATGELFF.

In its sample, this clone was seen a few times. One junction end does not reproduce the germline sequence, and a read error may be involved. The rearrangement uses TRBV27 and TRBJ1-4, with 7 bases identical to TRBD1. From germline, CDR1 is MNHEY and CDR2 SMNVEV (reference sequence). The CDR3 extends over 9 amino acids. CDR3: CASILDRPW. Written as DNA, the CDR3 is TGTGCCAGCATTCTGGACAGGCCCTGG. Based on the CDR3 plus reference TRBV27 and TRBJ1-4, the full variable domain is EAQVTQNPRYLITVTGKKLTVTCSQNMNHEYMSWYRQDPGLGLRQIYYSMNVEVTDKGDVPEGYKVSRKEKRNFPLILESPSPNQTSLYFCASILDRPWGSGTQLSVL.